The 20 T cell receptor beta chains reported below all come from one sample, sequenced in a study of cytomegalovirus exposure and HLA in healthy donors (dated by TCRdb to the late 2010s). Library prep was done by the immunoSEQ multiplex PCR assay. For the multiplex PCR, a mixture combining 60 forward primers for TCR Vbeta segments and 13 reverse primers for TCR Jbeta segments was used. This is the immuneACCESS table as TCRdb keeps it, with only in-frame sequences that have V and J called. A part of the clones is gone; compared with another copy, unresolved V genes explain less than half, and the rest is unexplained. The table for this sample lists roughly 200,000 clones; 60% to 85% of them were counted only once. Of the sample, approximately 1.4% falls within the top ten clones. The sample comprised PBMCs. All receptors come from a girl aged 5-17 years in good health and CMV-seropositive.

The chain couples TRBV4-1 to TRBJ2-7; TRBD2 matches at 8 bases. Germline CDR1 is MGHRA and CDR2 is YSYEKL. The CDR3 runs to 17 residues. V lost 1 base, J lost 0 bases, and 8 bases stayed unmatched. CDR3 region: CASSQVASGTSSYEQYF. The DNA for the CDR3 is TGCGCCAGCAGCCAAGTCGCCTCTGGGACTAGCTCCTACGAGCAGTACTTC.

J is TRBJ1-1 and V is TRBV11-3; D unclear. Trimming left V 7 bases short and J 7 bases short, with 10 bases between. This CDR3 is built from 11 residues. Germline CDR1 and CDR2: SGHNT and YENEEA. The CDR3 coding sequence is TGTGCCAGCACCACGGAGGGTGAAGCTTTCTTT. It codes for CASTTEGEAFF. Full variable domain (rest looked up from reference TRBV11-3 and TRBJ1-1): EAGVVQSPRYKIIEKKQPVAFWCNPISGHNTLYWYLQNLGQGPELLIRYENEEAVDDSQLPKDRFSAERLKGVDSTLKIQPAELGDSAVYLCASTTEGEAFFGQGTRLTVV.

The rearrangement joins TRBV15 to TRBJ2-2; TRBD1 aligns across 8 bases. Germline CDR1 and CDR2: LNHNV and YYDKDF (reference sequence). After removal of 7 bases from V and 0 bases from J, the junction contained 13 bases not matched to a gene. This CDR3 is built from 18 residues. This CDR3 reads CATTRDRSFTANTGELFF. CDR3 DNA: TGTGCCACCACCCGGGACAGGTCTTTTACGGCGAACACCGGGGAGCTGTTTTTT.

The rearrangement links TRBV18 to TRBJ1-1; 8 bases are a match to TRBD1. Germline CDR1 and CDR2: KGHSH and LQKENI. The length of the CDR3 is 15 residues. V lost 1 base and J lost 3; bases outside the gene matches: 4. CDR3 nucleotides: TGTGCCAGCTCACCACTGTCGACAGGGGACACTGAAGCTTTCTTT. This sequence encodes CASSPLSTGDTEAFF.

The chain links TRBV4-1 to TRBJ2-2; D is perhaps TRBD2 (5 bases). Germline V gene data show CDR1 as MGHRA and CDR2 as YSYEKL. V shed 3 bases and J shed 7 bases, with 12 bases lying between them. This CDR3 has 14 amino acids. This chain's CDR3 is CASSQQLAGGELFF. CDR3 DNA sequence: TGCGCCAGCAGCCAGCAGCTAGCTGGCGGGGAGCTGTTTTTT.

This clone was found a few times. V gene TRBV7-9 combines with J gene TRBJ2-1; 7 bases fit TRBD1. CDR3 length: 12 amino acids. The ends lost 4 bases at V and 8 bases at J; junction bases unmatched: 2. Germline CDR1 reads SEHNR; CDR2 reads FQNEAQ (reference sequence). The CDR3 loop reads CASSSTGYEQFF. The CDR3 nucleotides are TGTGCCAGCAGCTCGACAGGGTATGAGCAGTTCTTC.

V and J are TRBV7-2 and TRBJ2-7; D may be TRBD1 (5 bases). This CDR3 is 13 amino acids long. CDR1 and CDR2 from the germline V gene are SGHTA and FQGNSA. The V and J ends lost 1 base and 6 bases respectively, with 10 bases between them. This CDR3 is CASSLGGAAEQYF. CDR3 DNA sequence: TGTGCCAGCAGCTTAGGTGGGGCAGCCGAGCAGTACTTC.

As to this clone: In the same sample, other DNA sequences code for this CDR3. The V call is TRBV5-1, the J call TRBJ2-3; 11 bases are a match to TRBD2. The CDR3 runs to 15 residues. The V segment lost 0 bases and the J segment 3 bases; nucleotides outside the gene matches: 0. The germline CDR1 and CDR2 sequences are SGHRS and YFSETQ. The CDR3 loop is CASSLASGGTDTQYF. For the CDR3, the DNA is TGCGCCAGCAGCTTGGCTAGCGGGGGGACAGATACGCAGTATTTT.

This clone appeared once. J is TRBJ1-5 and V is TRBV6-1, with D possibly matching TRBD1 (6 bases). The V gene's germline CDR1 is MNHNS and CDR2 SASEGT. With 7 bases removed from V and 5 bases from J, the gap between germline ends came to 15 bases. This CDR3 has 14 amino acids. The CDR3 loop reads CASKLHPGDQPQHF. The CDR3 DNA follows: TGTGCCAGCAAGCTACACCCAGGGGATCAGCCCCAGCATTTT.

The genes are TRBV5-6 and TRBJ2-5; a weak D match, TRBD2 (5 bases). CDR1 is SGHDT and CDR2 is YYEEEE in the germline V gene. The length of the CDR3 is 11 residues. Trimming stripped 4 bases from V and 5 bases from J, with 6 bases between. The CDR3, as DNA: TGTGCCAGCAGCCGCGGGGAGACCCAGTACTTC. This translates into CASSRGETQYF. Variable domain in full (rest from reference TRBV5-6 and TRBJ2-5): DAGVTQSPTHLIKTRGQQVTLRCSPKSGHDTVSWYQQALGQGPQFIFQYYEEEERQRGNFPDRFSGHQFPNYSSELNVNALLLGDSALYLCASSRGETQYFGPGTRLLVL.

The V and J genes are TRBV9 and TRBJ2-5; no reliable D call. The CDR3 has 16 amino acids. V was trimmed by 0 bases and J by 4 bases, leaving 16 bases between them. The germline gives CDR1 SGDLS, CDR2 YYNGEE. In DNA, the CDR3 is TGTGCCAGCAGCGTAGGGAGCGCCGTGGTTCCAGAGACCCAGTACTTC. It encodes CASSVGSAVVPETQYF.

This clone was counted a few times. This chain connects TRBV18 to TRBJ1-3, with D uncertain. Trimming shortened V by 3 bases and J by 0 bases, and 6 bases separated the two germline ends. Germline lookup yields CDR1 KGHSH and CDR2 LQKENI. This CDR3 contains 14 residues. The CDR3 sequence is CASSPGGSGNTIYF. CDR3 sequence (DNA): TGTGCCAGCTCACCTGGAGGCTCTGGAAACACCATATATTTT.

The chain has TRBV6-1 and TRBJ1-6, with D tentatively TRBD1 (5 bases). The CDR3 is made up of 17 amino acids. Germline values: CDR1 MNHNS, CDR2 SASEGT. Between the trimmed V and J ends, which lost 0 bases and 3 bases, there was a span of 12 bases. CDR3 protein: CASSEALAQVYNSPLHF. The CDR3 nucleotides read TGTGCCAGCAGTGAAGCGCTTGCACAGGTCTATAATTCACCCCTCCACTTT.

This chain uses TRBV7-2 with TRBJ2-7, with D unresolved. Germline CDR1 reads SGHTA; CDR2 reads FQGNSA. V lost 1 base and J lost 2, with 6 bases in between. This CDR3 spans 13 amino acids. Here the CDR3 DNA reads TGTGCCAGCAGCTTAGTCACAGCCTACGAGCAGTACTTC. Its translation: CASSLVTAYEQYF.

This sequence joins TRBV13 and TRBJ2-5; no reliable D call. In germline, CDR1 is PRHDT, CDR2 FYEKMQ (reference sequence). The CDR3 is made up of 17 amino acids. V shed 1 base and J shed 5 bases, with 20 bases lying between them. CDR3 in amino acids: CASSLDGKPSSGETQYF. The CDR3 nucleotides are TGTGCCAGCAGCTTAGATGGCAAACCATCCTCCGGGGAGACCCAGTACTTC.

Comment on this clone: This CDR3 is also generated by other DNA sequences in the sample. The J gene is TRBJ2-7, the V gene TRBV4-1; TRBD2 matches 11 bases. The CDR3 is 15 amino acids. Germline CDR1 MGHRA, CDR2 YSYEKL. V lost 1 base to trimming and J lost 4 bases; unmatched junction nucleotides: 3. The CDR3 DNA reads as TGCGCCAGCAGCCAAGTGCTAGCGGGAGGATACGAGCAGTACTTC. This translates into CASSQVLAGGYEQYF.

The genes are TRBV6-5 and TRBJ2-2; 8 bases fit TRBD2. CDR3 length: 16 residues. Per germline, CDR1 MNHEY and CDR2 SVGAGI. Trimming cost V 1 base and J 0 bases; bases outside gene matches: 1. The CDR3 sequence is CASSYLLAANTGELFF. CDR3 DNA: TGTGCCAGCAGTTACTTACTAGCGGCGAACACCGGGGAGCTGTTTTTT.

The chain employs TRBV7-9 and TRBJ1-3, with TRBD1 matching 7 bases. After removal of 3 bases from V and 4 bases from J, the junction contained 6 bases not matched to a gene. The CDR3 is made up of 15 amino acids. CDR1 is SEHNR and CDR2 is FQNEAQ in the germline V gene (reference sequence). The CDR3 reads CASSFGGTAGNTIYF. In nucleotides, the CDR3 is TGTGCCAGCAGCTTTGGGGGGACAGCCGGAAACACCATATATTTT.

This rearrangement joins TRBV11-2 to TRBJ1-6; D may be TRBD1 (5 bases). V was pared by 3 bases and J by 7 bases, with 10 bases between. This CDR3 has 14 residues. Germline values: CDR1 SGHAT, CDR2 FQNNGV. As DNA, the CDR3 is TGTGCCAGCAGCTTCACAGGCCCGAATTCACCCCTCCACTTT. Its translation is CASSFTGPNSPLHF. The full variable domain, with the rest looked up from reference TRBV11-2 and TRBJ1-6, is EAGVAQSPRYKIIEKRQSVAFWCNPISGHATLYWYQQILGQGPKLLIQFQNNGVVDDSQLPKDRFSAERLKGVDSTLKIQPAKLEDSAVYLCASSFTGPNSPLHFGNGTRLTVT.

V is TRBV5-6 and J is TRBJ2-7; D is undetermined. Germline V gene data show CDR1 as SGHDT and CDR2 as YYEEEE. Deletions cut 3 bases from V and 3 bases from J, with 13 bases between. This CDR3 region has 14 residues. CDR3 region: CASSSPALYYEQYF. CDR3 nucleotide sequence: TGTGCCAGCAGCTCCCCCGCACTTTACTACGAGCAGTACTTC.